A single sample is the source of the 28 T cell receptor beta chains below, sequenced in a study of OX40 agonist ivuxolimab in advanced cancers. TCRdb keeps only in-frame clones here, not all; method: immunoSEQ multiplex PCR. This repertoire shows under 55,000 clones, about four fifths found once; its top ten account for less than 2.5%. The source was CD4+ or CD8+ T cells sorted from blood, collected in a trial of the OX40 agonist ivuxolimab. The receptor set was obtained from an adult with an advanced solid tumor such as melanoma, head and neck, liver or kidney cancer.

The V call is TRBV6-1, the J call TRBJ1-2, with D unclear. Per germline, CDR1 MNHNS and CDR2 SASEGT. This CDR3 is 13 amino acids long. Deletions cut 1 base from V and 4 bases from J, with 7 bases between. The CDR3 sequence is CASSEVKTYGYTF. DNA for the CDR3: TGTGCCAGCAGTGAAGTCAAGACCTATGGCTACACCTTC.

The V gene is TRBV5-4, the J gene TRBJ2-1; no definite D call. The CDR3 is 15 amino acids. V dropped 4 bases and J dropped 0 bases, with 11 bases sitting between them. Per the germline V gene, CDR1 is SGHNT and CDR2 is YYREEE (reference sequence). DNA of the CDR3: TGTGCCAGCAGCCCTCACCAGAGCTCCTACAATGAGCAGTTCTTC. Translated: CASSPHQSSYNEQFF.

The table lists this clone with a count of one. This chain joins TRBV5-1 and TRBJ1-1; D is perhaps TRBD1 (5 bases). Germline CDR1 is SGHRS and CDR2 is YFSETQ. Trimming removed 0 bases from V and 7 bases from J, with 13 bases in between. The CDR3 length is 14 residues. Here the CDR3 reads CASSLAGAVSEAFF. Here the CDR3 DNA reads TGCGCCAGCAGCTTGGCCGGGGCCGTCAGTGAAGCTTTCTTT.

The chain uses TRBV6-5 and TRBJ1-2; possible D gene TRBD1, 5 bases. Trimming cost V 2 bases and J 4 bases, with 8 bases left between them. Germline lookup yields CDR1 MNHEY and CDR2 SVGAGI. CDR3 length: 13 residues. The DNA of the CDR3 is TGTGCCAGCAGTTACCAGGGTAGCTATGGCTACACCTTC. Translated: CASSYQGSYGYTF.

The V call is TRBV28, the J call TRBJ2-7, with D perhaps matching TRBD2 (5 bases). CDR1 is MDHEN, CDR2 SYDVKM, per germline. V was cut by 8 bases and J by 2 bases, with 13 bases left in between. This CDR3 region has 13 residues. The CDR3 sequence is CASGRADPYEQYF. CDR3 coding DNA: TGTGCCAGCGGGCGGGCAGATCCCTACGAGCAGTACTTC.

In its sample, this clone was seen once. The V and J genes are TRBV28 and TRBJ2-2, with 8 bases aligning to TRBD1. The CDR3 totals 17 residues. The ends lost 8 bases at V and 2 bases at J; junction bases unmatched: 13. The germline gives CDR1 MDHEN, CDR2 SYDVKM. Here the CDR3 DNA reads TGTGCCAGCCTTTGGGGTGGGACAGGACCCAACACCGGGGAGCTGTTTTTT. Translating gives CASLWGGTGPNTGELFF.

This clone was recorded a few times. The gene calls are TRBV2 and TRBJ1-2; D not certain. Germline lookup yields CDR1 SNHLY and CDR2 FYNNEI. This CDR3 has 13 amino acids. With 1 base removed from V and 2 bases from J, the gap between germline ends came to 5 bases. CDR3 sequence (DNA): TGTGCCAGCAGTGAAGGGGGAAACTATGGCTACACCTTC. The encoded protein is CASSEGGNYGYTF.

The V call is TRBV5-1, the J call TRBJ2-1, with 9 nucleotides matching TRBD2. V lost 1 base, J lost 10 bases, and 9 bases stayed unmatched. The CDR3 loop spans 15 amino acids. The germline gives CDR1 SGHRS, CDR2 YFSETQ. CDR3: CASSLRAGGPSEQFF. The CDR3 DNA is TGCGCCAGCAGCTTGCGGGCGGGGGGGCCATCCGAGCAGTTCTTC. The full variable domain, in which reference TRBV5-1 and TRBJ2-1 provide the parts outside the CDR3, is KAGVTQTPRYLIKTRGQQVTLSCSPISGHRSVSWYQQTPGQGLQFLFEYFSETQRNKGNFPGRFSGRQFSNSRSEMNVSTLELGDSALYLCASSLRAGGPSEQFFGPGTRLTVL.

J is TRBJ1-2 and V is TRBV5-4; TRBD1 matches at 9 bases. Germline assignment: CDR1 SGHNT and CDR2 YYREEE (reference sequence). The ends lost 1 base at V and 3 bases at J; junction bases unmatched: 4. This CDR3 has 15 residues. The CDR3 nucleotides read TGTGCCAGCAGCTTGACAGGGGGCCTATACTATGGCTACACCTTC. Translating gives CASSLTGGLYYGYTF.

This rearrangement joins TRBV10-3 to TRBJ2-2; D may correspond to TRBD1 or TRBD2 (6 bases each). This CDR3 comprises 14 residues. Germline V gene sequence: CDR1 ENHRY, CDR2 SYGVKD. V was trimmed by 6 bases and J by 7 bases, leaving 15 bases between them. The CDR3 DNA is TGTGCCATCAGGGAGACGGGGGCGATCGGGGAGCTGTTTTTT. Encoded protein: CAIRETGAIGELFF.

The CDR3: CASSPAGVETQYF. The CDR3 nucleotides read TGCGCCAGCAGTCCCGCGGGAGTAGAGACCCAGTACTTC. V is TRBV10-1 and J is TRBJ2-5; 7 nucleotides match TRBD2. Trimming at V came to 5 bases and at J to 4 bases, leaving 4 bases not matched to a gene. Germline V lookup: CDR1 WNHNN, CDR2 SYGVQD (reference sequence). CDR3 size: 13 residues.

Comment on this clone: The sample has other DNA sequences that encode this CDR3 too. The genes are TRBV28 and TRBJ2-7; D remains ambiguous. CDR3 length: 12 amino acids. Trimming took 3 bases from V and 0 from J, leaving 3 bases between them. Per germline, CDR1 MDHEN and CDR2 SYDVKM. The DNA of the CDR3 is TGTGCCAGCAGTTTGCTCTCCTACGAGCAGTACTTC. Protein sequence: CASSLLSYEQYF.

The chain has TRBV7-9 and TRBJ2-1, with D unresolved. V lost 1 base, J lost 0 bases, and 10 bases lay in between. CDR1 is SEHNR, CDR2 FQNEAQ, per germline (reference sequence). This CDR3 has 16 residues. CDR3 region: CASSLERLSSYNEQFF. The CDR3 nucleotides are TGTGCCAGCAGCTTAGAACGTCTGAGCTCCTACAATGAGCAGTTCTTC.

The chain is built from TRBV7-8 and TRBJ2-2, with D tentatively TRBD1 (6 bases). The CDR3 sequence is 15 residues long. Germline lookup yields CDR1 SGHVS and CDR2 FQNEAQ. Trimming left V 5 bases short and J 7 bases short, with 17 bases between. DNA of the CDR3: TGTGCCAGCAGCCCCAGGTATCGGACAGACGGGGAGCTGTTTTTT. It codes for CASSPRYRTDGELFF.

This clone was seen just once. V and J are TRBV18 and TRBJ2-1; 9 bases align to TRBD1. Germline CDR1 is KGHSH and CDR2 is LQKENI. V trimming: 7 bases; J trimming: 6 bases; junction bases outside the gene matches: 7. The CDR3 totals 14 residues. CDR3 sequence reads: CASLPVDRGNEQFF. CDR3 bases: TGTGCCAGCTTACCGGTGGACAGGGGCAATGAGCAGTTCTTC.

The chain uses TRBV28 and TRBJ2-7; tentatively, D is TRBD1 (5 bases). CDR1 and CDR2 (germline): MDHEN, SYDVKM. The CDR3 spans 14 residues. V was pared by 6 bases and J by 4 bases, with 16 bases between. The CDR3 coding sequence is TGTGCCAGCAGACAGTGGGTGCAGGGATACGAGCAGTACTTC. It translates to CASRQWVQGYEQYF. Based on the CDR3 plus reference TRBV28 and TRBJ2-7, the full variable domain is DVKVTQSSRYLVKRTGEKVFLECVQDMDHENMFWYRQDPGLGLRLIYFSYDVKMKEKGDIPEGYSVSREKKERFSLILESASTNQTSMYLCASRQWVQGYEQYFGPGTRLTVT.

The V and J genes are TRBV29-1 and TRBJ2-1, with 7 bases aligning to TRBD2. CDR1 is SQVTM, CDR2 ANQGSEA, per germline. This CDR3 has 14 amino acids. V lost 3 bases and J lost 6; bases outside the gene matches: 8. The DNA of the CDR3 is TGCAGCGTTGAGGTGAGGACTAGGGCCAATGAGCAGTTCTTC. The encoded protein is CSVEVRTRANEQFF.

This chain joins TRBV29-1 and TRBJ2-3; 9 nucleotides agree with TRBD2. The CDR3 extends over 14 amino acids. Germline V gives CDR1 SQVTM, CDR2 ANQGSEA. The junction had 4 bases not matched to a gene; V was cut back by 6 bases and J by 0 bases. CDR3 sequence reads: CSVSTSGSTDTQYF. The CDR3 DNA sequence: TGCAGCGTATCGACTAGCGGAAGCACAGATACGCAGTATTTT.

This clone showed up just once. This chain links TRBV6-4 with TRBJ2-7, with D hard to call. The CDR3 runs 13 residues. V was pared by 2 bases and J by 2 bases, with 7 bases between. Germline assignment: CDR1 MRHNA and CDR2 SNTAGT. The DNA for the CDR3 is TGTGCCAGCAGTGACACACGGCCCTACGAGCAGTACTTC. Translation: CASSDTRPYEQYF.

The chain joins TRBV6-1 to TRBJ1-1, with a possible D match to TRBD1 (6 bases). The V gene lost 10 bases and the J gene lost 0 bases, with 15 bases spanning the gap. CDR1 MNHNS and CDR2 SASEGT come from the germline V gene. This CDR3 contains 14 residues. CDR3: CATQPTGMNTEAFF. CDR3 in DNA: TGTGCCACCCAACCGACAGGAATGAACACTGAAGCTTTCTTT.

This clone was detected a few times. The J gene is TRBJ2-7, the V gene TRBV10-2; D is unresolved. The V end was cut by 6 bases, the J end by 3 bases, with 6 bases between. Looked up from germline, CDR1 is WSHSY and CDR2 is SAAADI. This CDR3 spans 11 amino acids. The CDR3 DNA reads TGCGCCAGCAGCTCCAACTACGAGCAGTACTTC. It codes for CASSSNYEQYF.

V and J are TRBV5-8 and TRBJ2-1; no reliable D call. There are 14 residues in the CDR3. Trimming stripped 2 bases from V and 6 bases from J, with 12 bases between. The germline V gene encodes CDR1 SGHTS and CDR2 YDEGEE. This CDR3 is CASSFEPQSNEQFF. The CDR3 region has the DNA TGTGCCAGCAGCTTTGAGCCCCAGAGCAATGAGCAGTTCTTC.

This clone has only a few counts. V usage is TRBV5-4 and J usage is TRBJ2-3; 10 nucleotides line up with TRBD2. The CDR3 length is 18 residues. The ends lost 3 bases at V and 1 base at J; junction bases unmatched: 11. Germline CDR1 and CDR2: SGHNT and YYREEE (reference sequence). CDR3 protein: CASSSGLAIGGGTDTQYF. CDR3 nucleotide sequence: TGTGCCAGCAGCTCGGGACTAGCGATAGGAGGTGGCACAGATACGCAGTATTTT.

This chain connects TRBV5-3 to TRBJ2-3; D is tentatively TRBD1 or TRBD2 (5 bases each). TRBV5-3 counts as an open reading frame of uncertain function. The V end lost 6 bases, the J end lost 6 bases, and 38 bases lay between the germline ends. The CDR3 totals 21 residues. The CDR3 coding sequence is TGTGCCAGAACCCCTAAACCCAACAGGTGGTCTTCGGGACCGACCCCGGATACGCAGTATTTT. Protein sequence: CARTPKPNRWSSGPTPDTQYF.

J is TRBJ2-2 and V is TRBV18; possible D gene TRBD1, 6 bases. V lost 4 bases and J lost 3, with 21 bases in between. Germline CDR1 KGHSH, CDR2 LQKENI. This CDR3 spans 18 amino acids. The CDR3 coding sequence is TGTGCCAGCTCACAACCGGGACAACCAAGCGTCTACACCGGGGAGCTGTTTTTT. Translation gives CASSQPGQPSVYTGELFF.

The chain is built from TRBV2 and TRBJ1-1; D is uncertain. CDR3 length equals 14 residues. CDR1 and CDR2 (germline): SNHLY, FYNNEI. The V end was cut by 4 bases, the J end by 3 bases, with 12 bases between. The CDR3 DNA reads as TGTGCCAGCAGTGGCAGCGGCCCCGACACTGAAGCTTTCTTT. Its translation is CASSGSGPDTEAFF.

This chain joins TRBV30 and TRBJ2-4; 12 positions agree with TRBD2. The V and J ends lost 2 bases and 6 bases, in that order; junction bases with no gene match: 5. In germline, CDR1 is GTSNPN, CDR2 SVGIG (reference sequence). The CDR3 totals 15 residues. The CDR3 nucleotides are TGTGCCTGGAGTCGGCTAGCGGGGGGGCGAAACATTCAGTACTTC. It codes for CAWSRLAGGRNIQYF. Complete variable domain (other parts from reference TRBV30 and TRBJ2-4): SQTIHQWPATLVQPVGSPLSLECTVEGTSNPNLYWYRQAAGRGLQLLFYSVGIGQISSEVPQNLSASRPQDRQFILSSKKLLLSDSGFYLCAWSRLAGGRNIQYFGAGTRLSVL.

This clone was observed a handful of times. This chain links TRBV28 with TRBJ2-7; D might be TRBD2 (6 bases). V was trimmed by 6 bases and J by 2 bases, leaving 20 bases between them. Per germline, CDR1 MDHEN and CDR2 SYDVKM. The CDR3 contains 16 residues. The DNA of the CDR3 is TGTGCCAGCAGGTCTCCCGTGACTAGATTAGCCTACGAGCAGTACTTC. It translates to CASRSPVTRLAYEQYF.